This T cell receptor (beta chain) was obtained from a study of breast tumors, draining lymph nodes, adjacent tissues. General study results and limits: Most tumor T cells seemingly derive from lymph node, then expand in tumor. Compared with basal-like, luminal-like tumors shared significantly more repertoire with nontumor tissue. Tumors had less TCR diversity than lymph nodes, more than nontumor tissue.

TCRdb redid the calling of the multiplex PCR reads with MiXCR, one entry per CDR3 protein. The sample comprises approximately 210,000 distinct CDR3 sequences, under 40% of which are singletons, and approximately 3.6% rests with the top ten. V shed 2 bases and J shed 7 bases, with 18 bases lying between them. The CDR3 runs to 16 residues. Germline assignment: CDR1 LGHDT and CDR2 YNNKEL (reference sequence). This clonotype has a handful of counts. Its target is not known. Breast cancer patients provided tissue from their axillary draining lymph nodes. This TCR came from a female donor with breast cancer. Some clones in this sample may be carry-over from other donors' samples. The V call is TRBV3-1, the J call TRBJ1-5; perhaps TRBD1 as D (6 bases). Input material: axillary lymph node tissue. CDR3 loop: CASSQFEGGIGQPQHF. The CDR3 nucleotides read TGTGCCAGCAGCCAATTTGAGGGGGGCATTGGACAGCCCCAGCATTTT. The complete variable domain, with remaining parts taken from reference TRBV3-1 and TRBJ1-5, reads DTAVSQTPKYLVTQMGNDKSIKCEQNLGHDTMYWYKQDSKKFLKIMFSYNNKELIINETVPNRFSPKSPDKAHLNLHINSLELGDSAVYFCASSQFEGGIGQPQHFGDGTRLSIL.